The rows below give T cell receptor beta chains drawn from one sample of a study of yellow fever vaccine responses in identical twins. TCRdb used MiXCR to reprocess the RT-PCR reads, holding one entry per CDR3 protein. Here the sample spans roughly 2,000 distinct CDR3 sequences, roughly 30% being singletons. The sequenced sample was T cells from blood (PBMCs), unsorted or a sorted subset (not recorded which), obtained before or after yellow fever vaccination (not recorded which). Every receptor here comes from a woman under 30 who received the yellow fever vaccine. Both conserved end residues are part of each CDR3. Each record gives: CDR3 length, V gene, clone size, J gene, D gene, CDR3 protein, CDR3 DNA. A D gene is named only where the DNA matches it firmly. The size field is filled for only some rows; it gives once, few, many or a size class.

16,TRBV20-1,-,TRBJ2-7,TRBD2,CSARDSGLADYYEQYF,TGCAGTGCTAGAGATTCGGGACTAGCGGACTATTACGAGCAGTACTTC
13,TRBV11-2,few,TRBJ2-5,-,CASSRVRVETQYF,TGTGCCAGCAGCCGGGTCAGGGTTGAGACCCAGTACTTC
12,TRBV29-1,few,TRBJ2-5,TRBD2,CSVLAGGETQYF,TGCAGCGTACTAGCGGGAGGAGAGACCCAGTACTTC
13,TRBV10-3,few,TRBJ2-1,-,CAISESGGGAQFF,TGTGCCATCAGTGAGTCTGGAGGGGGGGCCCAGTTCTTC
15,TRBV4-2,-,TRBJ1-4,-,CASSQDTFVDEKLFF,TGTGCCAGCAGCCAAGATACTTTCGTGGATGAAAAACTGTTTTTT
14,TRBV10-3,-,TRBJ1-1,-,CAISGGEGGTEAFF,TGTGCCATCAGTGGGGGGGAGGGAGGCACTGAAGCTTTCTTT
13,TRBV6-2/TRBV6-3,-,TRBJ2-7,-,CASSYQAVYEQYF,TGTGCCAGCAGTTACCAAGCGGTTTACGAGCAGTACTTC
15,TRBV20-1,few,TRBJ2-7,-,CSARGLEWGDYEQYF,TGCAGTGCTAGAGGCCTCGAGTGGGGGGACTACGAGCAGTACTTC
15,TRBV2,-,TRBJ2-1,TRBD2,CASSRGLAANNEQFF,TGTGCCAGCAGTCGGGGACTAGCGGCCAACAATGAGCAGTTCTTC
12,TRBV11-1,-,TRBJ2-7,TRBD1,CASSRDSYEQYF,TGTGCCAGCAGCCGGGACAGTTACGAGCAGTACTTC
13,TRBV12-3/TRBV12-4,large,TRBJ2-1,-,CASSLEQVNEQFF,TGTGCCAGCAGTTTAGAACAGGTCAATGAGCAGTTCTTC
17,TRBV4-3,-,TRBJ1-5,TRBD1,CASSPTWTGGSNQPQHF,TGCGCCAGCAGCCCCACATGGACAGGGGGCAGCAATCAGCCCCAGCATTTT
14,TRBV12-3/TRBV12-4,few,TRBJ2-5,TRBD1,CASSWTGGRETQYF,TGTGCCAGCAGTTGGACAGGGGGTAGAGAGACCCAGTACTTC
15,TRBV11-2,-,TRBJ1-2,-,CASSFSTGRNSGYTF,TGTGCCAGCAGCTTCAGCACAGGGCGAAACTCTGGCTACACCTTC
16,TRBV20-1,few,TRBJ1-5,TRBD1,CSARAPGQARNQPQHF,TGCAGTGCTAGAGCCCCGGGACAGGCCCGAAATCAGCCCCAGCATTTT
12,TRBV2,few,TRBJ1-5,-,CASSTQGQPQHF,TGTGCCAGCAGTACACAGGGTCAGCCCCAGCATTTT
14,TRBV7-6,-,TRBJ2-7,-,CASSKTDSTYEQYF,TGTGCCAGCAGTAAGACGGACAGTACCTACGAGCAGTACTTC
13,TRBV12-3/TRBV12-4,-,TRBJ2-7,TRBD2,CASFGRGSYEQYF,TGTGCCAGCTTCGGGAGGGGCTCCTACGAGCAGTACTTC
15,TRBV15,-,TRBJ2-4,-,CATSRDPTAKDIQYF,TGTGCCACCAGCAGAGACCCTACAGCCAAGGACATTCAGTACTTC
15,TRBV5-6,-,TRBJ2-7,-,CASSLGPGGLYEQYF,TGTGCCAGCAGCTTGGGCCCAGGAGGTCTCTACGAGCAGTACTTC
15,TRBV11-1,-,TRBJ2-1,-,CASSRRGLEGNEQFF,TGTGCCAGCAGCCGTAGGGGCCTGGAGGGCAATGAGCAGTTCTTC
14,TRBV6-2/TRBV6-3,few,TRBJ2-1,-,CASSYGGLYNEQFF,TGTGCCAGCAGTTACGGCGGACTATACAATGAGCAGTTCTTC
14,TRBV5-1,-,TRBJ1-2,TRBD1,CASSATPGGYGYTF,TGCGCCAGCAGCGCGACCCCAGGGGGCTATGGCTACACCTTC
14,TRBV12-3/TRBV12-4,-,TRBJ2-7,TRBD1,CASIPTGVTYEQYF,TGTGCCAGCATCCCAACAGGGGTGACCTACGAGCAGTACTTC
13,TRBV18,few,TRBJ2-5,-,CASSLSRLETQYF,TGTGCCAGCTCGCTCAGTAGGTTGGAGACCCAGTACTTC
12,TRBV20-1,-,TRBJ2-1,TRBD2,CSRTSGSLEQFF,TGCAGCCGGACTAGCGGGAGTCTTGAGCAGTTCTTC
13,TRBV11-2,few,TRBJ2-7,-,CASSLVGTPEQYF,TGTGCCAGCAGCTTAGTCGGGACACCCGAGCAGTACTTC
15,TRBV11-1,few,TRBJ1-1,-,CASSLVGFVNTEAFF,TGTGCCAGCAGCTTAGTTGGATTCGTGAACACTGAAGCTTTCTTT
16,TRBV4-3,few,TRBJ1-2,-,CASSQDLGGGLYGYTF,TGCGCCAGCAGCCAAGATCTGGGCGGGGGCCTTTATGGCTACACCTTC
15,TRBV7-6,-,TRBJ2-7,-,CASSSDGLANYEQYF,TGTGCCAGCAGTTCCGACGGGCTAGCGAATTACGAGCAGTACTTC
14,TRBV6-1,-,TRBJ2-1,-,CASSLRGEGNEQFF,TGTGCCAGCAGCCTCAGGGGGGAAGGCAATGAGCAGTTCTTC
13,TRBV11-2,-,TRBJ2-1,-,CASSLGLLNEQFF,TGTGCCAGCAGCTTAGGATTACTGAATGAGCAGTTCTTC
14,TRBV11-1,-,TRBJ2-1,-,CASSLGDLKADQFF,TGTGCCAGCAGCTTAGGGGACCTGAAGGCTGACCAGTTCTTC
13,TRBV11-2,-,TRBJ2-7,-,CASSGQVTYEQYF,TGTGCCAGCAGCGGCCAGGTGACCTACGAGCAGTACTTC
13,TRBV7-2,few,TRBJ2-7,-,CASSLDGQGGQYF,TGTGCCAGCAGCTTAGATGGTCAGGGCGGGCAGTACTTC
15,TRBV2,few,TRBJ1-5,-,CASSEDAGGNQPQHF,TGTGCCAGCAGTGAAGATGCTGGGGGGAATCAGCCCCAGCATTTT
15,TRBV18,-,TRBJ2-7,-,CASSPRQVTSYEQYF,TGTGCCAGCTCACCACGACAGGTTACGTCCTACGAGCAGTACTTC
14,TRBV20-1,few,TRBJ2-3,TRBD2,CSATWTSGTATQYF,TGCAGTGCTACCTGGACTAGCGGGACTGCAACGCAGTATTTT
15,TRBV6-1,few,TRBJ1-2,-,CASSPASGANYGYTF,TGTGCCAGCAGCCCGGCGTCCGGGGCCAACTATGGCTACACCTTC
13,TRBV2,few,TRBJ1-5,-,CASTGQFNQPQHF,TGTGCCAGCACCGGACAGTTCAATCAGCCCCAGCATTTT
15,TRBV6-1,-,TRBJ2-7,TRBD2,CASRGGGAAKYEQYF,TGTGCCAGCAGGGGCGGGGGGGCCGCGAAGTACGAGCAGTACTTC
12,TRBV11-3,few,TRBJ1-2,-,CASSLENYGYTF,TGTGCCAGCAGCTTAGAAAACTATGGCTACACCTTC
12,TRBV11-3,-,TRBJ2-5,-,CASSLGRETQYF,TGTGCCAGCAGCTTAGGCCGAGAGACCCAGTACTTC
12,TRBV10-3,few,TRBJ1-2,-,CAISDGNYGYTF,TGTGCCATCAGCGACGGGAACTATGGCTACACCTTC
17,TRBV15,-,TRBJ2-2,-,CATSRKLSQGSTGELFF,TGTGCCACCAGCAGGAAGCTCTCGCAGGGGTCTACCGGGGAGCTGTTTTTT
13,TRBV5-1,-,TRBJ2-3,-,CASSLTQVDTQYF,TGCGCCAGCAGCTTGACCCAGGTGGATACGCAGTATTTT